The next 25 T cell receptor beta chains were all read from a single sample in a study of CXCR3-negative and CXCR3-positive naive CD8 T cells. The method, 5' RACE with UMI labels, was used to prepare the TRB cDNA libraries. TCRdb reprocessed the 5' RACE reads, keeping one entry per CDR3 protein, no DNA. The sample holds some 54,000 distinct CDR3 sequences. These TCRs are of unknown antigen specificity. Study results and limitations: CXCR3-positive naive cells had more hydrophobic TRB CDR3s than CXCR3-negative naive cells.

Sequences were obtained from naive CXCR3+ CD8+ T cells from blood. Subset described: CD45RO-CCR7+CD27+CD95- naive CD8+ T cells expressing CXCR3 (TNR3+). Source of these receptors: a human donor in good health. Some clones in this sample may be carry-over from other donors' samples.

The chain combines TRBV29-1 with TRBJ2-7; the TCRdb call, TRBD2, lacks DNA for checking. Looked up from germline, CDR1 is SQVTM and CDR2 is ANQGSEA. The CDR3 consists of 13 residues. The CDR3 reads CSVTSGSSYEQYF.

V usage is TRBV19 and J usage is TRBJ1-5. The CDR3 is 13 amino acids. Germline V lookup: CDR1 LNHDA, CDR2 SQIVND (reference sequence). This chain's CDR3 is CASVNWGNQPQHF.

This chain uses TRBV20-1 with TRBJ1-2; TCRdb picks TRBD1, but there is no DNA to check that call. Germline V gene sequence: CDR1 DFQATT, CDR2 SNEGSKA (reference sequence). The length of the CDR3 is 15 residues. CDR3 amino acids: CSALTGIPANYGYTF.

The J gene is TRBJ1-1, the V gene TRBV7-9. The V gene's germline CDR1 is SEHNR and CDR2 FQNEAQ (reference sequence). The CDR3 runs to 13 residues. The CDR3 reads CASSAGPDTEAFF.

The chain combines TRBV27 with TRBJ1-5. Germline V gene data show CDR1 as MNHEY and CDR2 as SMNVEV (reference sequence). The CDR3 consists of 15 residues. The CDR3 spells CASSLDGLSNQPQHF.

This chain links TRBV5-5 with TRBJ2-5; TCRdb calls TRBD2, which cannot be checked without DNA. This CDR3 has 15 amino acids. Germline V gives CDR1 SGHKS, CDR2 YYEKEE (reference sequence). The CDR3 is CASRLPGTPIETQYF.

The rearrangement uses TRBV6-2 or TRBV6-3 and TRBJ2-7; the TRBD1 assignment by TCRdb is unverifiable without DNA. Per germline, CDR1 MNHEY and CDR2 SVGEGT. The CDR3 has 12 amino acids. The CDR3 loop reads CASGTGTYEQYF.

The chain is built from TRBV29-1 and TRBJ2-2. The length of the CDR3 is 12 residues. Germline V gene data show CDR1 as SQVTM and CDR2 as ANQGSEA. The CDR3 loop reads CSVDSNTGELFF.

The chain links TRBV7-9 to TRBJ2-1; the D call of TRBD2 rests on TCRdb alone, since no DNA is present to check it. The germline gives CDR1 SEHNR, CDR2 FQNEAQ (reference sequence). There are 13 residues in the CDR3. The CDR3 reads CASSSRESNEQFF.

This rearrangement joins TRBV5-1 to TRBJ2-1; TCRdb's assignment of TRBD1 cannot be checked, as there is no DNA. The germline CDR1 and CDR2 sequences are SGHRS and YFSETQ. CDR3 length equals 15 residues. This CDR3 is CASSFLGTGGLEQFF.

V is TRBV20-1 and J is TRBJ2-7. Germline V gene lookup returns CDR1 DFQATT and CDR2 SNEGSKA (reference sequence). This CDR3 has 13 residues. The CDR3 here is CSAKDRGSYEQYF.

This chain links TRBV6-2 or TRBV6-3 with TRBJ2-5. The CDR3 loop spans 14 amino acids. Germline-derived CDR1 and CDR2 are MNHEY and SVGEGT. CDR3 region: CASSPTGSRETQYF.

This rearrangement joins TRBV29-1 to TRBJ2-7; TCRdb returns TRBD2, unconfirmable since there is no DNA. There are 15 residues in the CDR3. In germline, CDR1 is SQVTM, CDR2 ANQGSEA. Here the CDR3 reads CSVVDTDSHGHEQYF.

The chain recombines TRBV28 with TRBJ1-1. CDR1 and CDR2 from the germline V gene are MDHEN and SYDVKM. The CDR3 runs 13 residues. CDR3: CASRLTQDPEAFF.

This chain links TRBV4-3 with TRBJ2-2; TCRdb designates TRBD2, a call that cannot be tested without DNA. Germline-derived CDR1 and CDR2 are LGHNA and YSLEER. The CDR3 covers 16 residues. CDR3 region: CASSQDIGRATGELFF.

This rearrangement joins TRBV20-1 to TRBJ1-2; there is no DNA to check the TCRdb D call of TRBD1. Germline V CDR1 and CDR2: DFQATT, SNEGSKA (reference sequence). The CDR3 length is 14 residues. The CDR3 is CSAEGTGDFYGYTF.

The chain joins TRBV29-1 to TRBJ2-5; TCRdb reports TRBD2, a call that lacks DNA to check it against. The CDR3 sequence is 13 residues long. Germline CDR1 reads SQVTM; CDR2 reads ANQGSEA. The CDR3 here is CSVDVGPWETQYF. The whole variable domain, remainder taken from reference TRBV29-1 and TRBJ2-5, is SAVISQKPSRDICQRGTSLTIQCQVDSQVTMMFWYRQQPGQSLTLIATANQGSEATYESGFVIDKFPISRPNLTFSTLTVSNMSPEDSSIYLCSVDVGPWETQYFGPGTRLLVL.

The chain links TRBV11-2 to TRBJ1-4; TCRdb's assignment of TRBD1 cannot be checked, as there is no DNA. The CDR3 is 16 amino acids. Per the germline V gene, CDR1 is SGHAT and CDR2 is FQNNGV. The CDR3 sequence is CASSSSPGMGDEKLFF.

The chain carries TRBV27 and TRBJ2-3. The V gene's germline CDR1 is MNHEY and CDR2 SMNVEV (reference sequence). There are 13 residues in the CDR3. This chain's CDR3 is CASSLFRADTQYF.

This chain joins TRBV7-6 and TRBJ2-7; TCRdb indicates TRBD2, and absent DNA this call remains unverified. The CDR3 runs to 15 residues. Germline V CDR1 and CDR2: SGHVS, FNYEAQ. CDR3 residues: CASSFREGSSYEQYF.

The genes are TRBV20-1 and TRBJ1-4. CDR3 length: 15 amino acids. Per the germline V gene, CDR1 is DFQATT and CDR2 is SNEGSKA (reference sequence). The CDR3 loop is CSARDLGRSGEKLFF.

The chain uses TRBV2 and TRBJ2-1; TCRdb names TRBD2, which stays unverified in the absence of DNA. The CDR3 is 15 amino acids. Germline V CDR1 and CDR2: SNHLY, FYNNEI. CDR3 region: CASSEGGGAYNEQFF.

The rearrangement uses TRBV10-3 and TRBJ1-2. This CDR3 has 12 residues. Germline V gene sequence: CDR1 ENHRY, CDR2 SYGVKD. The chain's CDR3 is CATDVGSRGYTF.

The chain recombines TRBV5-5 with TRBJ2-7; the D call from TCRdb, TRBD2, cannot be confirmed without DNA. Germline lookup yields CDR1 SGHKS and CDR2 YYEKEE (reference sequence). This CDR3 is 14 amino acids long. CDR3 in amino acids: CASSPGTRRYEQYF.

This chain joins TRBV6-1 and TRBJ2-5. Germline CDR1 MNHNS, CDR2 SASEGT. This CDR3 spans 13 amino acids. The CDR3 loop reads CASSQKLGETQYF.